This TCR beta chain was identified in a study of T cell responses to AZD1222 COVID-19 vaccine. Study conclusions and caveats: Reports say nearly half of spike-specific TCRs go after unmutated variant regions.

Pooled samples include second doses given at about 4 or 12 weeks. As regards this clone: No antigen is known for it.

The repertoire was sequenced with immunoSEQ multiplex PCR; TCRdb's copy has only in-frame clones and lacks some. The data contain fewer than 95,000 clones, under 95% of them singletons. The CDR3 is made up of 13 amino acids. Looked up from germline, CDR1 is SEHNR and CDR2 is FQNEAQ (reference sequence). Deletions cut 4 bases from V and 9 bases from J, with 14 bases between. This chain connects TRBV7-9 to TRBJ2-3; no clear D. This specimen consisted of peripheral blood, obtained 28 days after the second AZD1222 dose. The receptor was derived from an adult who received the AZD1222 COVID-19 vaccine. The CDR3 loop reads CASSSSGSPTQYF. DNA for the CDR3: TGTGCCAGCAGCTCCTCCGGGTCCCCCACGCAGTATTTT.